Shown below are 30 T cell receptor beta chains from a single sample sequenced in a study of shared clonotypes between healthy human individuals. Profiling relied on immunoSEQ multiplex PCR, and the TCRdb table lists in-frame clones only, not all of them. This table has about 2 million clones, 95% appearing once. What was sequenced was naive CD4+ T cells sorted from blood. Subset of the sample: CD45RA+ positively selected. The receptors come from a man between 18 and 29 years old in good health.

The CDR3 reads CASSLAPLSSGNTIYF. The CDR3, as DNA: TGTGCCAGCAGCTTAGCCCCCTTGAGCTCTGGAAACACCATATATTTT. This chain uses TRBV11-2 with TRBJ1-3; no clear D gene. The CDR3 is 16 amino acids. Germline lookup yields CDR1 SGHAT and CDR2 FQNNGV. V lost 1 base, J lost 0 bases, and 10 bases lay in between.

This chain connects TRBV4-3 to TRBJ2-1; D unresolved. The ends were cut back, 1 base at V and 4 bases at J, with 5 bases in the middle. Germline CDR1 and CDR2: LGHNA and YSLEER. The CDR3 runs 13 residues. CDR3 residues: CASSQAGYNEQFF. In DNA, the CDR3 is TGCGCCAGCAGCCAAGCCGGGTACAATGAGCAGTTCTTC.

The chain uses TRBV10-3 and TRBJ1-3; D uncertain. Germline V gene sequence: CDR1 ENHRY, CDR2 SYGVKD. V lost 4 bases, J lost 0 bases, and 7 bases lay in between. CDR3 length: 14 residues. The CDR3 DNA sequence: TGTGCCATCAGTGCAGGCTTCTCTGGAAACACCATATATTTT. It is translated as CAISAGFSGNTIYF.

This chain uses TRBV28 with TRBJ2-7; tentatively, D is TRBD1 (5 bases). This CDR3 has 13 residues. V was pared by 8 bases and J by 2 bases, with 13 bases between. In germline, CDR1 is MDHEN, CDR2 SYDVKM. CDR3 sequence: CASLRQSPYEQYF. The DNA for the CDR3 is TGTGCCAGCCTCCGACAGTCCCCCTACGAGCAGTACTTC. Combining the CDR3 with reference TRBV28 and TRBJ2-7 gives the whole variable domain DVKVTQSSRYLVKRTGEKVFLECVQDMDHENMFWYRQDPGLGLRLIYFSYDVKMKEKGDIPEGYSVSREKKERFSLILESASTNQTSMYLCASLRQSPYEQYFGPGTRLTVT.

The chain combines TRBV9 with TRBJ2-3, with D unclear. Germline V gene lookup returns CDR1 SGDLS and CDR2 YYNGEE. The CDR3 covers 14 residues. The V gene lost 3 bases and the J gene lost 0 bases, with 8 bases spanning the gap. The CDR3, as DNA: TGTGCCAGCAGCGGAAGAGTCAGCACAGATACGCAGTATTTT. Translating it yields CASSGRVSTDTQYF.

The V and J genes are TRBV4-3 and TRBJ2-7; D remains unclear. Looked up from germline, CDR1 is LGHNA and CDR2 is YSLEER. V was trimmed by 4 bases and J by 0 bases, leaving 7 bases between them. The length of the CDR3 is 13 residues. Here the CDR3 reads CASSPTGSYEQYF. In DNA, the CDR3 is TGCGCCAGCAGCCCGACGGGCTCCTACGAGCAGTACTTC.

This clone was seen a single time. This chain uses TRBV19 with TRBJ1-2; D is unresolved. Trimming shortened V by 4 bases and J by 7 bases, and 7 bases separated the two germline ends. The CDR3 is 11 amino acids. In germline, CDR1 is LNHDA, CDR2 SQIVND (reference sequence). The CDR3 protein is CASSTLGGYTF. The CDR3 DNA follows: TGTGCCAGTAGTACTCTTGGTGGCTACACCTTC. Together with reference TRBV19 and TRBJ1-2, the CDR3 gives the full variable domain: DGGITQSPKYLFRKEGQNVTLSCEQNLNHDAMYWYRQDPGQGLRLIYYSQIVNDFQKGDIAEGYSVSREKKESFPLTVTSAQKNPTAFYLCASSTLGGYTFGSGTRLTVV.

On this clone: Other DNA sequences in the sample encode the same CDR3. V gene TRBV30 combines with J gene TRBJ2-7; D is ambiguous. CDR3 size: 11 residues. The V and J ends lost 0 bases and 6 bases respectively, with 6 bases between them. Germline CDR1 reads GTSNPN; CDR2 reads SVGIG (reference sequence). CDR3 sequence (DNA): TGTGCCTGGAGTGTTGGGTCCGAGCAGTACTTC. Translated, it gives CAWSVGSEQYF.

The rearrangement uses TRBV28 and TRBJ2-7; D is ambiguous. V lost 2 bases and J 1 base, leaving 6 bases between the germline ends. Germline CDR1 reads MDHEN; CDR2 reads SYDVKM. This CDR3 is built from 13 residues. The CDR3 here is CASSLKLSYEQYF. CDR3 DNA: TGTGCCAGCAGTTTAAAGCTTTCCTACGAGCAGTACTTC. The whole variable domain, remainder taken from reference TRBV28 and TRBJ2-7, is DVKVTQSSRYLVKRTGEKVFLECVQDMDHENMFWYRQDPGLGLRLIYFSYDVKMKEKGDIPEGYSVSREKKERFSLILESASTNQTSMYLCASSLKLSYEQYFGPGTRLTVT.

The chain uses TRBV27 and TRBJ1-4; D remains ambiguous. Germline loops: CDR1 MNHEY, CDR2 SMNVEV (reference sequence). Trimming took 1 base from V and 0 from J, leaving 3 bases between them. This CDR3 has 14 amino acids. The CDR3 nucleotides are TGTGCCAGCAGTTTATATGCAACTAATGAAAAACTGTTTTTT. Its translation: CASSLYATNEKLFF.

Comment on this clone: Other nucleotide sequences from this sample produce the same CDR3. The V call is TRBV30, the J call TRBJ2-5, with D unclear. The germline V gene has CDR1 GTSNPN and CDR2 SVGIG (reference sequence). This CDR3 comprises 11 residues. The V gene lost 0 bases and the J gene lost 5 bases, with 4 bases spanning the gap. CDR3 coding DNA: TGTGCCTGGAGTGTAACGGAGACCCAGTACTTC. This translates into CAWSVTETQYF.

This chain joins TRBV27 and TRBJ1-1, with TRBD1 as a possible D gene (5 bases). The CDR3 totals 16 residues. V lost 5 bases to trimming and J lost 0 bases, with 16 bases between them. Germline V gives CDR1 MNHEY, CDR2 SMNVEV (reference sequence). CDR3 amino acids: CASSHFLGQVNTEAFF. In DNA, the CDR3 is TGTGCCAGCAGTCACTTTCTGGGGCAGGTGAACACTGAAGCTTTCTTT.

This chain links TRBV25-1 with TRBJ1-1; 7 bases are a match to TRBD1. CDR1 is MGHDK and CDR2 is SYGVNS in the germline V gene. The V gene end was trimmed by 1 base and the J gene end by 3 bases; junction bases not matched to a gene: 5. The CDR3 runs 15 residues. Written as DNA, the CDR3 is TGTGCCAGCAGTGAATCCCAGGGGACAGACACTGAAGCTTTCTTT. Translation gives CASSESQGTDTEAFF.

The chain has TRBV11-2 and TRBJ1-2; TRBD1 is a possible D gene (5 bases). Germline lookup yields CDR1 SGHAT and CDR2 FQNNGV. This CDR3 is built from 16 residues. The V and J ends lost 6 bases and 1 base respectively, with 18 bases between them. The CDR3 DNA reads TGTGCCAGCAGTCCCCGGATCGGGGCCCTTAACTATGGCTACACCTTC. Protein: CASSPRIGALNYGYTF.

The chain carries TRBV4-1 and TRBJ2-5, with D uncertain. Trimming pared 1 base from V and 5 bases from J, leaving 14 bases between. Germline CDR1 reads MGHRA; CDR2 reads YSYEKL. The CDR3 spans 15 residues. The CDR3 DNA sequence: TGCGCCAGCAGCCAAGTCCTACCCGGAGTGGAGACCCAGTACTTC. Its protein is CASSQVLPGVETQYF.

The table lists this clone with a count of one. DNA of the CDR3: TGTGCCAGCAGCTTCCCACCGCAAGGGAACACCGGGGAGCTGTTTTTT. It translates to CASSFPPQGNTGELFF. The V and J genes are TRBV7-9 and TRBJ2-2; D is undetermined. Germline V gives CDR1 SEHNR, CDR2 FQNEAQ (reference sequence). Trimming left V 3 bases short and J 1 base short, with 12 bases between. This CDR3 comprises 16 residues. The full variable domain, in which reference TRBV7-9 and TRBJ2-2 provide the parts outside the CDR3, is DTGVSQNPRHKITKRGQNVTFRCDPISEHNRLYWYRQTLGQGPEFLTYFQNEAQLEKSRLLSDRFSAERPKGSFSTLEIQRTEQGDSAMYLCASSFPPQGNTGELFFGEGSRLTVL.

The chain uses TRBV4-1 and TRBJ1-2; 7 bases align to TRBD1. Germline V lookup: CDR1 MGHRA, CDR2 YSYEKL. The CDR3 extends over 17 amino acids. V dropped 2 bases and J dropped 7; count of bases not matched to a gene: 16. The CDR3 region is CASSQTTGSGGTGGYTF. As DNA, the CDR3 is TGCGCCAGCAGCCAAACGACAGGGTCGGGTGGTACGGGTGGCTACACCTTC.

This clone has more than one count but fewer than ten. The same CDR3 also results from other DNA sequences found in this sample. This chain joins TRBV2 and TRBJ1-6; possible D gene TRBD1, 6 bases. This CDR3 spans 15 amino acids. V lost 3 bases, J lost 0 bases, and 6 bases lay in between. The germline V gene encodes CDR1 SNHLY and CDR2 FYNNEI. The CDR3 sequence: CASSDRGSYNSPLHF. As DNA, the CDR3 is TGTGCCAGCAGTGACAGGGGCTCCTATAATTCACCCCTCCACTTT.

A single count supports this clone. V is TRBV2 and J is TRBJ2-1; the match to TRBD2 covers 7 bases. The J segment lost 10 bases and the V segment lost 6 bases, leaving 15 bases of the junction unmatched. Looked up from germline, CDR1 is SNHLY and CDR2 is FYNNEI. This CDR3 contains 15 residues. This CDR3 is CASRNDGLGVGEQFF. The DNA of the CDR3 is TGTGCCAGCAGGAACGATGGACTAGGTGTTGGCGAGCAGTTCTTC. The full variable domain, in which reference TRBV2 and TRBJ2-1 provide the parts outside the CDR3, is EPEVTQTPSHQVTQMGQEVILRCVPISNHLYFYWYRQILGQKVEFLVSFYNNEISEKSEIFDDQFSVERPDGSNFTLKIRSTKLEDSAMYFCASRNDGLGVGEQFFGPGTRLTVL.

V gene TRBV6-5 combines with J gene TRBJ1-6; TRBD1 matches at 7 bases. The CDR3 is made up of 16 amino acids. Germline V gives CDR1 MNHEY, CDR2 SVGAGI. The junction had 3 bases not matched to a gene; V was cut back by 4 bases and J by 0 bases. For the CDR3, the DNA is TGTGCCAGCAGTTGGACAGGCCGCTCCTATAATTCACCCCTCCACTTT. Its translation is CASSWTGRSYNSPLHF.

The chain carries TRBV6-1 and TRBJ1-4; 7 bases match TRBD1. The V gene's germline CDR1 is MNHNS and CDR2 SASEGT. V shed 2 bases, J shed 5 bases, and the junction held 5 bases outside the gene matches. This CDR3 is built from 15 residues. Written as DNA, the CDR3 is TGTGCCAGCAGTGAACAAGACAGGGTAAATGAAAAACTGTTTTTT. Amino acid sequence: CASSEQDRVNEKLFF.

The gene calls are TRBV7-9 and TRBJ2-1; D perhaps matches TRBD1 (5 bases). Trimming shortened V by 2 bases and J by 8 bases, and 13 bases separated the two germline ends. CDR1 and CDR2 (germline): SEHNR, FQNEAQ (reference sequence). The CDR3 is 14 amino acids. The CDR3 bases are TGTGCCAGCAGCTTAATAGGGGAAGGGGATGAGCAGTTCTTC. Translating it yields CASSLIGEGDEQFF.

V and J are TRBV4-1 and TRBJ2-1, with D perhaps matching TRBD1 or TRBD2 (5 bases each). The V gene lost 0 bases and the J gene lost 6 bases, with 18 bases spanning the gap. The CDR3 contains 17 residues. Germline assignment: CDR1 MGHRA and CDR2 YSYEKL. The CDR3 spells CASSQDRAGSAGNEQFF. CDR3 coding DNA: TGCGCCAGCAGCCAAGACCGGGCAGGGAGTGCGGGCAATGAGCAGTTCTTC.

As for this clone: At one boundary the junction diverges from the germline segment, which might be a read error. The V call is TRBV28, the J call TRBJ1-3; D gene uncertain. The V gene's germline CDR1 is MDHEN and CDR2 SYDVKM. CDR3 length equals 12 residues. As DNA, the CDR3 is TGTGCCACCCAAACCCCTGGAAACACCATACATTTT. Its translation: CATQTPGNTIHF.

This chain links TRBV5-4 with TRBJ2-7; D perhaps matches TRBD2 (6 bases). V lost 4 bases, J lost 6 bases, and 14 bases lay in between. Germline V lookup: CDR1 SGHNT, CDR2 YYREEE (reference sequence). The CDR3 sequence is 13 residues long. The CDR3 DNA reads TGTGCCAGCAGCACTCAACTAGCAAGCGAGCAGTACTTC. It is translated as CASSTQLASEQYF.

The chain uses TRBV19 and TRBJ2-2; D is unresolved. The germline V gene has CDR1 LNHDA and CDR2 SQIVND (reference sequence). The CDR3 contains 13 residues. V lost 6 bases, J lost 4 bases, and 9 bases lay in between. The CDR3 bases are TGTGCCAGTAGCCGTACGGGCACCGGGGAGCTGTTTTTT. It yields the protein CASSRTGTGELFF.

Comments on this clone: Other DNA sequences in the sample encode the same CDR3. This chain uses TRBV5-1 with TRBJ2-5, with unresolved D. V lost 5 bases and J lost 1, with 9 bases in between. The CDR3 runs 13 residues. Germline CDR1 reads SGHRS; CDR2 reads YFSETQ. The CDR3 region is CASRPGTQETQYF. CDR3 coding DNA: TGCGCCAGCAGGCCCGGAACCCAAGAGACCCAGTACTTC.

This rearrangement joins TRBV5-6 to TRBJ2-7; no firm D call. Germline V lookup: CDR1 SGHDT, CDR2 YYEEEE. CDR3 length: 15 amino acids. The V end lost 4 bases, the J end lost 2 bases, and 16 bases lay between the germline ends. The CDR3: CASSNQKGFPYEQYF. The DNA of the CDR3 is TGTGCCAGCAGCAACCAAAAGGGATTCCCCTACGAGCAGTACTTC.

As for this clone: Other DNA sequences in the sample encode the same CDR3. The chain employs TRBV5-1 and TRBJ2-7; D uncertain. Germline lookup yields CDR1 SGHRS and CDR2 YFSETQ. Trimming removed 4 bases from V and 2 bases from J, with 10 bases in between. This CDR3 has 13 residues. The CDR3 loop is CASSPGSPYEQYF. In DNA, the CDR3 is TGCGCCAGCAGCCCCGGGTCCCCCTACGAGCAGTACTTC.

The chain couples TRBV6-5 to TRBJ2-7, with D unresolved. Germline lookup yields CDR1 MNHEY and CDR2 SVGAGI. V was trimmed by 5 bases and J by 7 bases, leaving 15 bases between them. This CDR3 has 13 amino acids. The CDR3 sequence: CASSKIWAKEQYF. The CDR3 DNA reads as TGTGCCAGCAGTAAAATCTGGGCTAAGGAGCAGTACTTC.